These 8 T cell receptor beta chains came from one sample sequenced in a study of blood T cell repertoires in COVID-19. The table came from immunoSEQ multiplex PCR; TCRdb's copy has only in-frame clones and leaves some out. The sample comprises about 190,000 clones, about 93% of which are singletons, and around 0.53% rests with the top ten. Sequencing input: peripheral blood. These receptors all come from a man between 50 and 59 years old with acute or convalescent COVID-19.

The V gene is TRBV28, the J gene TRBJ1-3; tentative D call: TRBD1 (6 bases). V was shortened by 3 bases and J by 6 bases, with 12 bases between the two germline ends. The CDR3 is made up of 14 amino acids. CDR1 MDHEN and CDR2 SYDVKM come from the germline V gene. The CDR3 loop is CASSFPGAVNTIYF. The CDR3 coding sequence is TGTGCCAGCAGTTTTCCAGGGGCTGTAAACACCATATATTTT.

The V and J genes are TRBV19 and TRBJ2-1; D not certain. Germline V gene data show CDR1 as LNHDA and CDR2 as SQIVND (reference sequence). This CDR3 has 12 residues. The germline V and J ends were trimmed by 1 base and 5 bases, with 3 bases remaining between them. DNA of the CDR3: TGTGCCAGTAGTATAGCCAACAATGAGCAGTTCTTC. It specifies CASSIANNEQFF.

This clone came up once. The V call is TRBV6-2 or TRBV6-3, the J call TRBJ2-3, with D uncertain. The CDR3 contains 13 residues. V lost 5 bases, J lost 10 bases, and 16 bases lay in between. From germline, CDR1 is MNHEY and CDR2 SVGEGT. The DNA for the CDR3 is TGTGCCAGCAGTCCGCGTCCGGCAGGCCCGCAGTATTTT. Its protein product is CASSPRPAGPQYF.

CDR3 sequence (DNA): TGTGCCAGCAGCTTAGACAGACAGCCGAACACTGAAGCTTTCTTT. Its translation is CASSLDRQPNTEAFF. This chain connects TRBV5-6 to TRBJ1-1; tentative D call: TRBD1 (5 bases). The CDR3 runs 15 residues. V was cut by 2 bases and J by 1 base, with 12 bases left in between. Germline V gene sequence: CDR1 SGHDT, CDR2 YYEEEE.

The chain has TRBV9 and TRBJ1-1, with D tentatively TRBD1 (5 bases). There are 13 residues in the CDR3. CDR1 and CDR2 from the germline V gene are SGDLS and YYNGEE. The V end lost 0 bases, the J end lost 5 bases, and 8 bases lay between the germline ends. The CDR3 DNA is TGTGCCAGCAGCGTAGGGGGCGCGACTGAAGCTTTCTTT. Translating gives CASSVGGATEAFF. Looking up the rest from reference TRBV9 and TRBJ1-1 gives the full variable domain: DSGVTQTPKHLITATGQRVTLRCSPRSGDLSVYWYQQSLDQGLQFLIQYYNGEERAKGNILERFSAQQFPDLHSELNLSSLELGDSALYFCASSVGGATEAFFGQGTRLTVV.

The chain carries TRBV29-1 and TRBJ2-2; the D gene is possibly TRBD1 (5 bases). The CDR3 length is 14 residues. Per the germline V gene, CDR1 is SQVTM and CDR2 is ANQGSEA. Trimming cost V 4 bases and J 2 bases, with 11 bases left between them. The CDR3 region has the DNA TGCAGCGTTGGACAGTTCCCAAACACCGGGGAGCTGTTTTTT. Its translation is CSVGQFPNTGELFF.

This clone was observed once. The V call is TRBV28, the J call TRBJ2-2, with D possibly TRBD1 on 6 matching bases. Trimming left V 8 bases short and J 6 bases short, with 10 bases between. The germline CDR1 and CDR2 sequences are MDHEN and SYDVKM. The CDR3 is 12 amino acids. The CDR3 DNA reads TGTGCCAGCTCCACAGGGTCCGGGGAGCTGTTTTTT. Its protein is CASSTGSGELFF.

This clone came up a few times. The identical CDR3 is also encoded by other nucleotide sequences in the sample. This sequence joins TRBV18 and TRBJ2-5, with 11 bases identical to TRBD2. This CDR3 is built from 14 residues. The junction had 0 bases not matched to a gene; V was cut back by 3 bases and J by 3 bases. Germline V gives CDR1 KGHSH, CDR2 LQKENI. CDR3 DNA: TGTGCCAGCTCACCGGGACTAGCGGAAGAGACCCAGTACTTC. It translates to CASSPGLAEETQYF. Complete variable domain (other parts from reference TRBV18 and TRBJ2-5): NAGVMQNPRHLVRRRGQEARLRCSPMKGHSHVYWYRQLPEEGLKFMVYLQKENIIDESGMPKERFSAEFPKEGPSILRIQQVVRGDSAAYFCASSPGLAEETQYFGPGTRLLVL.